This TCR beta chain emerged from a study of PD-1 blockade in classical Hodgkin lymphoma. Only in-frame clones appear in the TCRdb table, and some are missing; sequencing was by immunoSEQ multiplex PCR. The sample lists tens of thousands of clones; 82% were seen once. Time point given: cycle 4 day 1 (C4D1), after less than seven weeks of nivolumab. Exposure to brentuximab vedotin varied, and each patient had relapsed following autologous stem cell transplantation. Trimming removed 4 bases at V and 5 bases at J, with 17 bases between. Per germline, CDR1 SGDLS and CDR2 YYNGEE. CDR3 size: 15 residues. The sequence was collected from a human donor with classical Hodgkin lymphoma. The source was peripheral blood mononuclear cells (PBMCs), collected before the fourth cycle of nivolumab. The J gene is TRBJ2-3, the V gene TRBV9, with D tentatively TRBD2 (6 bases). The CDR3 DNA is TGTGCCAGCAGCTTAGTAGGCGGGGCAGGAGATACGCAGTATTTT. Its protein product is CASSLVGGAGDTQYF.